One T cell receptor (beta chain) is described in this entry. This sample stems from a study of OX40 agonist ivuxolimab in advanced cancers. Across the whole study: An anti-OX40 (CD134) antibody with agonistic activity, ivuxolimab, was administered to patients.

Using immunoSEQ multiplex PCR, the repertoire was profiled, and TCRdb retains in-frame clones only, with some absent. This table holds over 55,000 clones, 90% found once. Germline-derived CDR1 and CDR2 are LGHNA and YNFKEQ. The CDR3 consists of 17 residues. V was clipped by 2 bases and J by 5 bases; unmatched bases: 11. The source was CD4+ or CD8+ T cells sorted from blood, collected in a trial of the OX40 agonist ivuxolimab. The clonotype was recovered from an adult with an advanced solid tumor such as melanoma, head and neck, liver or kidney cancer. The gene calls are TRBV4-2 and TRBJ2-1; 8 bases line up with TRBD1. The CDR3 loop reads CASSQQLGQAYHNEQFF. The DNA for the CDR3 is TGTGCCAGCAGCCAACAACTGGGACAGGCGTATCACAATGAGCAGTTCTTC.